Shown below are 28 T cell receptor beta chains from a single sample sequenced in a study of breast tumors, draining lymph nodes, adjacent tissues listed by TCRdb under 2016. The lymph node samples were taken from the axillary draining lymph nodes of breast cancer patients. The library was obtained by multiplex PCR. The instrument given in TCRdb is Illumina HiSeq 2000. In TCRdb, the public reads were trimmed at Q25 with fastp and aligned with MiXCR, with productive beta chains retained. Each record represents a unique CDR3 protein, reported with the most common genes and DNA among its rows. Counted in this sample were some 140,000 distinct CDR3 sequences; around 21% of them appeared once. Of the sample, roughly 2% is held by the ten largest clones. The sample consisted of axillary lymph node tissue. These receptors all stem from a female donor with breast cancer. Some clones in this sample may be carry-over from other donors' samples.

The chain couples TRBV2 to TRBJ2-7; D might be TRBD1 (6 bases). The germline V and J ends were trimmed by 6 bases and 4 bases, with 28 bases remaining between them. Per the germline V gene, CDR1 is SNHLY and CDR2 is FYNNEI. The CDR3 consists of 18 residues. CDR3 in DNA: TGTGCCAGCAGCTTGGTACCCCCCGTGGGGGCAAATTCGTACGAGCAGTACTTC. Amino acid sequence: CASSLVPPVGANSYEQYF.

The chain uses TRBV20-1 and TRBJ1-6, with 7 bases aligning to TRBD1. Germline V CDR1 and CDR2: DFQATT, SNEGSKA (reference sequence). This CDR3 comprises 14 residues. V shed 1 base, J shed 13 bases, and the junction held 10 bases outside the gene matches. Written as DNA, the CDR3 is TGCAGTGCTAGAGTCGGGACAGTAGCTAACCCCCTCCACTTT. Protein sequence: CSARVGTVANPLHF.

DNA for the CDR3: TGTGCCAGCTCAGTCGGTGCGGGAGGGCGGGCCTACGAGCAGTACTTC. Amino acids: CASSVGAGGRAYEQYF. The chain recombines TRBV5-6 with TRBJ2-7; 9 bases align to TRBD2. V lost 7 bases, J lost 2 bases, and 13 bases stayed unmatched. The CDR3 has 16 residues. The V gene's germline CDR1 is SGHDT and CDR2 YYEEEE.

This clonotype was observed many times. The V call is TRBV24-1, the J call TRBJ2-5; D possibly uses TRBD1 or TRBD2 (5 bases each). CDR1 is KGHDR, CDR2 SFDVKD, per germline. The CDR3 is 14 residues long. The V and J ends lost 5 bases and 2 bases respectively, with 11 bases between them. The CDR3 reads CATSGWDQQETQYF. The CDR3 nucleotides read TGTGCCACCAGTGGTTGGGACCAGCAAGAGACCCAGTACTTC.

The table lists this clonotype with many counts. The V gene is TRBV5-5, the J gene TRBJ2-5, with TRBD1 as a possible D gene (5 bases). Germline V gives CDR1 SGHKS, CDR2 YYEKEE (reference sequence). The CDR3 consists of 14 residues. V lost 1 base to trimming and J lost 4 bases, with 11 bases between them. The CDR3 nucleotides read TGTGCCAGCAGCTTGTACCAGGGAAGAGAGACCCAGTACTTC. Translated, it gives CASSLYQGRETQYF.

This clonotype was seen ten or more times. The chain uses TRBV2 and TRBJ1-5, with D possibly being TRBD1 (6 bases). The CDR3 runs to 13 residues. Germline V gene sequence: CDR1 SNHLY, CDR2 FYNNEI. V was pared by 6 bases and J by 4 bases, with 10 bases between. The CDR3 DNA is TGTGCCAGCAGGCGGGACATTAATCAGCCCCAGCATTTT. Protein: CASRRDINQPQHF.

On this clonotype: Given the absence of the conserved phenylalanine or tryptophan at the CDR3 end, a read error is likely. The chain carries TRBV5-1 and TRBJ2-5; 8 nucleotides line up with TRBD1. The CDR3 runs to 15 residues. In germline, CDR1 is SGHRS, CDR2 YFSETQ. V lost 5 bases and J lost 5; bases outside the gene matches: 11. This chain's CDR3 is CASRAARTGSETQYL. CDR3 nucleotide sequence: TGCGCCAGCAGAGCAGCTCGGACAGGGTCCGAGACCCAGTACCTC.

This clonotype was seen only a few times. This chain links TRBV10-3 with TRBJ1-1, with 8 bases fitting TRBD1. V shed 4 bases and J 10 bases; nucleotides not matched to a gene: 11. The CDR3 runs 14 residues. The V gene's germline CDR1 is ENHRY and CDR2 SYGVKD. The CDR3 DNA reads TGTGCCATCAGTGGATCGGGAACAGGGGGGCGAGCTTTCTTT. This encodes CAISGSGTGGRAFF.

On this clonotype: Being one base from a much bigger clone, this may be a read error. The gene calls are TRBV5-1 and TRBJ2-7; either TRBD1 or TRBD2 may fit D (5 bases each). V gave up 5 bases and J gave up 4 bases, with 19 bases separating them. Germline lookup yields CDR1 SGHRS and CDR2 YFSETQ. The CDR3 has 15 amino acids. CDR3 bases: TGCGCCAGCAGGGATTCTTCCGGGACGGTTTACGAGCAGTACTTC. Its protein product is CASRDSSGTVYEQYF.

In the case of this clonotype: A single base separates this from a much larger clone, so it may be a read error. V usage is TRBV6-1 and J usage is TRBJ1-4; D unclear. The V end lost 5 bases, the J end lost 5 bases, and 12 bases lay between the germline ends. This CDR3 comprises 14 residues. The germline V gene encodes CDR1 MNHNS and CDR2 SASEGT. The chain's CDR3 is CASSRSGRNEKLFF. The DNA of the CDR3 is TGTGCCAGCAGTCGGAGCGGGCGAAATGAAAAACTGTTTTTT.

The chain is built from TRBV27 and TRBJ2-7, with a weak D call TRBD1 (5 bases). The CDR3 runs 14 residues. V was cut by 8 bases and J by 6 bases, with 20 bases left in between. Per the germline V gene, CDR1 is MNHEY and CDR2 is SMNVEV (reference sequence). The CDR3 coding sequence is TGTGCCAGCGATTGGGTTAGGGGATTCGGCGAGCAGTACTTC. Protein: CASDWVRGFGEQYF.

A note on this clonotype: Given a much more abundant clone one base away, this may be a read error. The gene calls are TRBV11-3 and TRBJ2-1; D gene ambiguous. The V and J ends lost 0 bases and 10 bases respectively, with 16 bases between them. The CDR3 extends over 15 amino acids. Germline V gene lookup returns CDR1 SGHNT and CDR2 YENEEA. The DNA of the CDR3 is TGTGCCAGCAGCTTAGACTCCGAGGAAGCGCGGGAGCAGTTCTTC. This codes for CASSLDSEEAREQFF.

This clonotype occurred many times. This chain uses TRBV6-5 with TRBJ2-1; 15 nucleotides match TRBD2. V trimming: 6 bases; J trimming: 9 bases; junction bases outside the gene matches: 3. Germline CDR1 is MNHEY and CDR2 is SVGAGI. The CDR3 is 14 residues long. Here the CDR3 reads CASSLGLAGGEQFF. CDR3 bases: TGTGCCAGCAGCCTGGGACTAGCGGGAGGTGAGCAGTTCTTC.

This clonotype was recorded at least ten times. The gene calls are TRBV2 and TRBJ1-2; D is possibly TRBD1 (6 bases). V lost 3 bases to trimming and J lost 6 bases, with 14 bases between them. Germline-derived CDR1 and CDR2 are SNHLY and FYNNEI. The CDR3 runs to 14 residues. The CDR3 sequence is CASSDGGGVDGYTF. The CDR3 DNA reads as TGTGCCAGCAGTGATGGGGGGGGCGTCGATGGCTACACCTTC.

This clonotype was found a few times. The V call is TRBV10-2, the J call TRBJ2-3; 10 positions match TRBD2. There are 15 residues in the CDR3. CDR1 is WSHSY and CDR2 is SAAADI in the germline V gene. J lost 4 bases, V lost 7 bases, and 8 bases had no gene match. The CDR3 bases are TGCGCCAGCATGAATAAGCGGGAGGGCCCAGATACGCAGTATTTT. This encodes CASMNKREGPDTQYF.

This clonotype was counted ten times or more. The gene calls are TRBV19 and TRBJ2-7; D is unresolved. The CDR3 length is 13 residues. Trimming left V 4 bases short and J 2 bases short, with 9 bases between. The V gene's germline CDR1 is LNHDA and CDR2 SQIVND (reference sequence). CDR3 nucleotides: TGTGCCAGTAGTACCCATTCAGCCTACGAGCAGTACTTC. Translation: CASSTHSAYEQYF.

This clonotype was recorded many times. The rearrangement joins TRBV5-8 to TRBJ2-7; weak D call: TRBD1 (5 bases). Trimming removed 0 bases from V and 2 bases from J, with 12 bases in between. This CDR3 region has 15 residues. The germline V gene has CDR1 SGHTS and CDR2 YDEGEE. CDR3 loop: CASSLVGAGAYEQYF. CDR3 in DNA: TGTGCCAGCAGCTTGGTAGGGGCAGGAGCCTACGAGCAGTACTTC. The variable domain in full, with the rest retrieved from reference TRBV5-8 and TRBJ2-7, is EAGVTQSPTHLIKTRGQQATLRCSPISGHTSVYWYQQALGLGLQFLLWYDEGEERNRGNFPPRFSGRQFPNYSSELNVNALELEDSALYLCASSLVGAGAYEQYFGPGTRLTVT.

As for this clonotype: This could be a read error, since a much larger clone is one nucleotide away. The CDR3 end shows no conserved phenylalanine or tryptophan, and so a read error is likely. The chain has TRBV30 and TRBJ2-7, with TRBD1 as a possible D gene (5 bases). The CDR3 is 15 amino acids. Trimming shortened V by 0 bases and J by 3 bases, and 15 bases separated the two germline ends. Germline lookup yields CDR1 GTSNPN and CDR2 SVGIG (reference sequence). The CDR3 region is CAWSVFSGIGYEQYC. DNA of the CDR3: TGTGCCTGGAGTGTTTTTTCAGGGATCGGCTACGAGCAGTACTGC.

The rearrangement uses TRBV19 and TRBJ2-4; either TRBD1 or TRBD2 may supply D (6 bases each). The V gene's germline CDR1 is LNHDA and CDR2 SQIVND (reference sequence). The CDR3 is 18 amino acids. Trimming removed 3 bases at V and 1 base at J, with 19 bases between. Here the CDR3 reads CASSMGGQGLRAKNIQYF. CDR3 sequence (DNA): TGTGCCAGTAGTATGGGGGGCCAGGGCCTGAGGGCCAAAAACATTCAGTACTTC.

Comment on this clonotype: A read error may explain this, as a much larger clone is one base away. The CDR3 sequence is CASSESNWAYEQHF. Written as DNA, the CDR3 is TGTGCCAGCAGTGAGAGTAACTGGGCTTACGAGCAGCACTTC. V is TRBV6-1 and J is TRBJ2-7; D ambiguous. This CDR3 has 14 residues. The germline V gene encodes CDR1 MNHNS and CDR2 SASEGT.

The genes are TRBV28 and TRBJ2-1; a possible D gene is TRBD2 (6 bases). CDR3 length: 15 amino acids. Trimming cost V 5 bases and J 6 bases, with 17 bases left between them. Germline V gene lookup returns CDR1 MDHEN and CDR2 SYDVKM. In DNA form, the CDR3 reads TGTGCCAGCAGTCCCGGGACTGCCTCGGTCAATGAGCAGTTCTTC. Translating gives CASSPGTASVNEQFF.

This clonotype was seen a handful of times. This chain joins TRBV7-6 and TRBJ2-1; no firm D call. Germline V gives CDR1 SGHVS, CDR2 FNYEAQ. The CDR3 loop spans 16 amino acids. V was cut by 5 bases and J by 5 bases, with 19 bases left in between. CDR3 bases: TGTGCCAGCAGCCCAGTCTCCTCCGTGGCACACAATGAGCAGTTCTTC. It is translated as CASSPVSSVAHNEQFF.

This clonotype was seen repeatedly, ten times or more. The V call is TRBV15, the J call TRBJ2-7; weak D call: TRBD1 (6 bases). Germline V gene lookup returns CDR1 LNHNV and CDR2 YYDKDF (reference sequence). The ends were cut back, 0 bases at V and 0 bases at J, with 6 bases in the middle. The CDR3 spans 14 residues. For the CDR3, the DNA is TGTGCCACCAGCAGAGAACAGGGCTCCTACGAGCAGTACTTC. It codes for CATSREQGSYEQYF.

V and J are TRBV7-8 and TRBJ2-1; 8 positions agree with TRBD2. Germline CDR1 and CDR2: SGHVS and FQNEAQ. The CDR3 totals 16 residues. The J segment lost 16 bases and the V segment lost 0 bases, leaving 17 bases of the junction unmatched. The CDR3 loop reads CASSLAPTPREVGRFF. CDR3 nucleotide sequence: TGTGCCAGCAGCTTAGCGCCCACTCCGCGGGAGGTAGGTCGTTTCTTC.

Remarks on this clonotype: A read error may explain this, as a much larger clone is one base away. Because it lacks the conserved phenylalanine or tryptophan at the end, this CDR3 is likely a read error. J is TRBJ2-7 and V is TRBV7-3; D might be TRBD1 or TRBD2, each matching 5 bases. This CDR3 comprises 13 residues. Germline assignment: CDR1 SGHTA and CDR2 FQGTGA. Written as DNA, the CDR3 is TGTGCCAGTAGTATCTCGGGGCCCTATGAGCAGTACCTC. Encoded protein: CASSISGPYEQYL.

This clonotype was observed many times. The genes are TRBV20-1 and TRBJ1-3, with D perhaps matching TRBD1 (6 bases). Germline V gene data show CDR1 as DFQATT and CDR2 as SNEGSKA (reference sequence). The CDR3 is 16 residues long. V lost 5 bases and J lost 0, with 17 bases in between. The CDR3 region is CSAQNPRDNSGNTIYF. CDR3 nucleotides: TGCAGTGCTCAAAACCCACGGGACAACTCTGGAAACACCATATATTTT.

This clonotype was recorded a few times. J is TRBJ2-3 and V is TRBV18; TRBD1 matches at 11 bases. V dropped 3 bases and J dropped 4; count of bases not matched to a gene: 3. Germline CDR1 KGHSH, CDR2 LQKENI. The CDR3 has 15 amino acids. The chain's CDR3 is CASSPDRGPADTQYF. The DNA of the CDR3 is TGTGCCAGCTCACCGGACAGGGGGCCAGCAGATACGCAGTATTTT. Full variable domain (rest looked up from reference TRBV18 and TRBJ2-3): NAGVMQNPRHLVRRRGQEARLRCSPMKGHSHVYWYRQLPEEGLKFMVYLQKENIIDESGMPKERFSAEFPKEGPSILRIQQVVRGDSAAYFCASSPDRGPADTQYFGPGTRLTVL.

Many counts were recorded for this clonotype. The chain couples TRBV19 to TRBJ2-1, with 10 bases aligning to TRBD2. V was pared by 0 bases and J by 5 bases, with 1 base of the junction left unmatched. The CDR3 has 15 residues. Germline values: CDR1 LNHDA, CDR2 SQIVND (reference sequence). The CDR3 protein is CASSIEGLAHNEQFF. CDR3 nucleotides: TGTGCCAGTAGTATAGAGGGACTAGCGCACAATGAGCAGTTCTTC.